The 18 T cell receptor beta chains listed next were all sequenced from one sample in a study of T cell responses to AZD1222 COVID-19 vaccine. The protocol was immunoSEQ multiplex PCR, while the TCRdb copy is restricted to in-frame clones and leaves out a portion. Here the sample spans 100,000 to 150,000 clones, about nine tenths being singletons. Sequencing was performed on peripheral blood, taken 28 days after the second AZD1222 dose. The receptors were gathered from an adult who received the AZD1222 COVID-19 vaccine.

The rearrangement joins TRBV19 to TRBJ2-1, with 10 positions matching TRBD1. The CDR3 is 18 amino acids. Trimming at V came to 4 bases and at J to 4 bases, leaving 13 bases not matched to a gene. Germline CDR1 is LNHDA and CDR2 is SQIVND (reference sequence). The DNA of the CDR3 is TGTGCCAGTAGTACTATGGGAATCGACAGGGGGCAGTACAATGAGCAGTTCTTC. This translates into CASSTMGIDRGQYNEQFF.

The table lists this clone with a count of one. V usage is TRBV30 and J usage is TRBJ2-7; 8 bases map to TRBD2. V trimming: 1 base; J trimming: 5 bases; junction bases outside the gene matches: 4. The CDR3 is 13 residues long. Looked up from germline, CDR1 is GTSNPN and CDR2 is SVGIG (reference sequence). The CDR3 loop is CAWSGAGGNEQYF. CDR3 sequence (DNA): TGTGCCTGGAGTGGGGCGGGAGGCAACGAGCAGTACTTC.

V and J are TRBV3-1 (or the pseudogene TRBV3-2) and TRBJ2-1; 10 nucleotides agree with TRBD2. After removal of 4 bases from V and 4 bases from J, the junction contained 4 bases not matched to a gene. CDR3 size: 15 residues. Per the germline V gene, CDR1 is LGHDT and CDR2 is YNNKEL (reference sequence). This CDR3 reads CASSPILAGYNEQFF. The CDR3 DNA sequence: TGTGCCAGCAGCCCTATACTAGCGGGGTACAATGAGCAGTTCTTC.

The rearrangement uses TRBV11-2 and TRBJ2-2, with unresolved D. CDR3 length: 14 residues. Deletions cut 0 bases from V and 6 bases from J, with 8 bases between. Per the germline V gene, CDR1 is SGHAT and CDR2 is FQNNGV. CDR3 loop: CASSLEIIAGELFF. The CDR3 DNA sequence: TGTGCCAGCAGCTTAGAAATTATAGCCGGGGAGCTGTTTTTT.

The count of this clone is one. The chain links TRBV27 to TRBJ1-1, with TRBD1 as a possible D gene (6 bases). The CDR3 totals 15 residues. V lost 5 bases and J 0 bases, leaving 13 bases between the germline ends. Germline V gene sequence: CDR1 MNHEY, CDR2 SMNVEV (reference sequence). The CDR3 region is CASSPKTGLNTEAFF. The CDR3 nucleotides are TGTGCCAGCAGTCCGAAGACAGGCCTGAACACTGAAGCTTTCTTT.

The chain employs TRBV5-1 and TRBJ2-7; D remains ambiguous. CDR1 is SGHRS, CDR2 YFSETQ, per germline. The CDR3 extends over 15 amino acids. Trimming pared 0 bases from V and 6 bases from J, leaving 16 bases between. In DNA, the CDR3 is TGCGCCAGCAGCTTGGAAGGCGGCCCCAGGCGCGAGCAGTACTTC. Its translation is CASSLEGGPRREQYF. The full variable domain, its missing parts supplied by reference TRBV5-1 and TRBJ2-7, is KAGVTQTPRYLIKTRGQQVTLSCSPISGHRSVSWYQQTPGQGLQFLFEYFSETQRNKGNFPGRFSGRQFSNSRSEMNVSTLELGDSALYLCASSLEGGPRREQYFGPGTRLTVT.

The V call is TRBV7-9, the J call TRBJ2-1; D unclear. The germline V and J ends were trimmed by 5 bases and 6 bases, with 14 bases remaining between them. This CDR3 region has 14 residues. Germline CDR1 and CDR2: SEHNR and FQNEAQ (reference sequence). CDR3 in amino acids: CASSDQQRTNEQFF. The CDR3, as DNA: TGTGCCAGCAGCGACCAGCAGAGAACCAATGAGCAGTTCTTC.

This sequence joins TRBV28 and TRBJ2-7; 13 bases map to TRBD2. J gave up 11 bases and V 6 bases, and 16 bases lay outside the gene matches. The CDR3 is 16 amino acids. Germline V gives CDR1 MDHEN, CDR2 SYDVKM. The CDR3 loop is CASSPNIRTSGSSKYF. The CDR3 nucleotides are TGTGCCAGCAGCCCGAATATTAGGACTAGCGGGAGCTCGAAGTACTTC. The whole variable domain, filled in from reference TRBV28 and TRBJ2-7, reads DVKVTQSSRYLVKRTGEKVFLECVQDMDHENMFWYRQDPGLGLRLIYFSYDVKMKEKGDIPEGYSVSREKKERFSLILESASTNQTSMYLCASSPNIRTSGSSKYFGPGTRLTVT.

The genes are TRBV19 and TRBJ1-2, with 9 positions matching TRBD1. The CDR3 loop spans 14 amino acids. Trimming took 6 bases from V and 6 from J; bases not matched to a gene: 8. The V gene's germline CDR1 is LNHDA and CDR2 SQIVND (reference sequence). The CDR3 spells CASSPTGGEDGYTF. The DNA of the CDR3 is TGTGCCAGTAGCCCGACAGGGGGTGAAGATGGCTACACCTTC.

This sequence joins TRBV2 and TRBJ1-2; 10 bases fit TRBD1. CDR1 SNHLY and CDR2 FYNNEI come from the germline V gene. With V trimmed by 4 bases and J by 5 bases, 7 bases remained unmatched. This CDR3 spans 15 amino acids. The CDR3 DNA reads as TGTGCCAGCAGTGGAACCGGGACAGGGGTTTATGGCTACACCTTC. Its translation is CASSGTGTGVYGYTF.

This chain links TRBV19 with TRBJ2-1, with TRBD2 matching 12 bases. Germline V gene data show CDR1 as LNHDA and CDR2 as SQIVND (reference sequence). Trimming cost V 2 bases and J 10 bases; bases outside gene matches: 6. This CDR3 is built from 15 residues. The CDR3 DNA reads TGTGCCAGTAGTATATATGAGACTAGCGGGAGCGAGCAGTTCTTC. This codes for CASSIYETSGSEQFF. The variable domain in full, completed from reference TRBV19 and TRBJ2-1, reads DGGITQSPKYLFRKEGQNVTLSCEQNLNHDAMYWYRQDPGQGLRLIYYSQIVNDFQKGDIAEGYSVSREKKESFPLTVTSAQKNPTAFYLCASSIYETSGSEQFFGPGTRLTVL.

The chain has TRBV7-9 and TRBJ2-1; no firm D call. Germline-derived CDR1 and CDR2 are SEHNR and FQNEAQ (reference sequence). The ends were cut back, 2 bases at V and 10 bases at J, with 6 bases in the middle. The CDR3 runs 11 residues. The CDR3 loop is CASSLRWEQFF. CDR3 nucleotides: TGTGCCAGCAGCTTAAGGTGGGAGCAGTTCTTC.

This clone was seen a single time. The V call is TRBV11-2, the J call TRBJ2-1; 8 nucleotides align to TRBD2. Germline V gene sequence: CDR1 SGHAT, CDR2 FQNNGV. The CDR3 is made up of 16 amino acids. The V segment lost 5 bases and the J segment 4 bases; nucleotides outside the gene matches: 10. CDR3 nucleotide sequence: TGTGCCAGCAGCCCCAGTTCCGGGACTAGTTACAATGAGCAGTTCTTC. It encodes CASSPSSGTSYNEQFF. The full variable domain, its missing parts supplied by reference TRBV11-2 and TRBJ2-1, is EAGVAQSPRYKIIEKRQSVAFWCNPISGHATLYWYQQILGQGPKLLIQFQNNGVVDDSQLPKDRFSAERLKGVDSTLKIQPAKLEDSAVYLCASSPSSGTSYNEQFFGPGTRLTVL.

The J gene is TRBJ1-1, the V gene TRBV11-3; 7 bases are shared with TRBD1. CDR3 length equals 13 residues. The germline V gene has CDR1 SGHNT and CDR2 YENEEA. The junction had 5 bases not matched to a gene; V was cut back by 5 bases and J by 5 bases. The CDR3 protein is CASSQTGVTEAFF. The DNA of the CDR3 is TGTGCCAGCAGCCAAACAGGGGTGACTGAAGCTTTCTTT.

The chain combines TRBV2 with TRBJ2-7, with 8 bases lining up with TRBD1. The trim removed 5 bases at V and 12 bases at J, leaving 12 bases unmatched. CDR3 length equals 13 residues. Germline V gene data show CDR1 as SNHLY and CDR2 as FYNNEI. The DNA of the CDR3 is TGTGCCAGCAGTCCCAACTTAAGACAGGGGTTGTACTTC. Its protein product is CASSPNLRQGLYF.

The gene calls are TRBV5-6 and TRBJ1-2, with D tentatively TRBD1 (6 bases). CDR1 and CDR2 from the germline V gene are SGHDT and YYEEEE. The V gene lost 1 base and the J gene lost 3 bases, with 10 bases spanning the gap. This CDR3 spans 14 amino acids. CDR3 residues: CASSLLTGYYGYTF. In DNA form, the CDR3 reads TGTGCCAGCAGCTTGCTCACAGGGTACTATGGCTACACCTTC. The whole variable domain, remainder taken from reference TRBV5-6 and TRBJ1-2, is DAGVTQSPTHLIKTRGQQVTLRCSPKSGHDTVSWYQQALGQGPQFIFQYYEEEERQRGNFPDRFSGHQFPNYSSELNVNALLLGDSALYLCASSLLTGYYGYTFGSGTRLTVV.

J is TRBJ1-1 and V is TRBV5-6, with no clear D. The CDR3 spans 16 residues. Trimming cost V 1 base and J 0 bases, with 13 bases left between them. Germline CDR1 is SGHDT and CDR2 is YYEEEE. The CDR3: CASSLTIRGLNTEAFF. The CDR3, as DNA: TGTGCCAGCAGCTTGACGATTCGGGGATTGAACACTGAAGCTTTCTTT.

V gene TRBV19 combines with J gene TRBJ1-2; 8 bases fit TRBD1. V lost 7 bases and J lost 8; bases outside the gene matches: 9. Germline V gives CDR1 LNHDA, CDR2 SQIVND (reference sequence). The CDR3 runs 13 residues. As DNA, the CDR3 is TGTGCCAGTACCCCGACCGGGACAGGCGGCTACACCTTC. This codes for CASTPTGTGGYTF.